These 10 T cell receptor beta chains were all obtained from the same sample, sequenced in a study of CD8+ T cells in alopecia areata. As to treatment: oral pan-JAK inhibitor, 5-10 mg twice daily. After isolation, RNA underwent reverse transcription to generate cDNA as the sequencing template. The assay was immunoSEQ multiplex PCR, and TCRdb's table has in-frame clones only and misses some. The profile shows about 88,000 clones, about 44% of them singletons. The starting material was CD8+ T cells sorted from blood, obtained at week 24, from a patient treated with tofacitinib. All receptors derive from a human donor with alopecia areata.

V gene TRBV9 combines with J gene TRBJ2-2; D is ambiguous. Trimming removed 4 bases at V and 4 bases at J, with 5 bases between. This CDR3 comprises 12 residues. CDR1 is SGDLS, CDR2 YYNGEE, per germline. CDR3 residues: CASSPSTGELFF. CDR3 in DNA: TGTGCCAGCAGCCCTAGCACCGGGGAGCTGTTTTTT.

A single count supports this clone. The chain is built from TRBV6-5 and TRBJ1-2; D unresolved. The CDR3 is made up of 13 amino acids. The V gene lost 2 bases and the J gene lost 10 bases, with 14 bases spanning the gap. The germline gives CDR1 MNHEY, CDR2 SVGAGI. The CDR3 DNA sequence: TGTGCCAGCAGTTACGCCAACGGGGAAGACTACACCTTC. It encodes CASSYANGEDYTF.

This chain uses TRBV15 with TRBJ2-1; D gene ambiguous. This CDR3 is built from 14 residues. Deletions cut 1 base from V and 10 bases from J, with 14 bases between. Germline lookup yields CDR1 LNHNV and CDR2 YYDKDF (reference sequence). This CDR3 reads CATSRAPPSEEQFF. The CDR3 coding sequence is TGTGCCACCAGCAGAGCCCCTCCCTCCGAGGAGCAGTTCTTC.

V and J are TRBV27 and TRBJ2-5, with a tentative D call TRBD2 (5 bases). CDR3 length: 11 amino acids. V lost 10 bases, J lost 5 bases, and 11 bases lay in between. In germline, CDR1 is MNHEY, CDR2 SMNVEV (reference sequence). The CDR3 reads CATSRGETQYF. The DNA of the CDR3 is TGTGCCACCTCGCGCGGGGAGACCCAGTACTTC.

This sequence joins TRBV5-4 and TRBJ2-1, with 10 bases aligning to TRBD1. V trimming: 3 bases; J trimming: 4 bases; junction bases outside the gene matches: 10. The CDR3 covers 17 residues. Germline V gene lookup returns CDR1 SGHNT and CDR2 YYREEE (reference sequence). The DNA of the CDR3 is TGTGCCAGCAGCTCCGGGACAGGGGAAATTTGGTACAATGAGCAGTTCTTC. Its translation is CASSSGTGEIWYNEQFF.

This clone was counted only a few times. This sequence joins TRBV6-4 and TRBJ2-1; D remains ambiguous. The CDR3 contains 15 residues. Germline assignment: CDR1 MRHNA and CDR2 SNTAGT. Trimming pared 4 bases from V and 3 bases from J, leaving 13 bases between. CDR3 sequence: CASSVNDLDYNEQFF. CDR3 nucleotides: TGTGCCAGCAGTGTTAACGACTTAGACTACAATGAGCAGTTCTTC.

The chain recombines TRBV7-9 with TRBJ2-7; 7 nucleotides agree with TRBD2. The CDR3 is 15 amino acids. Germline CDR1 and CDR2: SEHNR and FQNEAQ (reference sequence). V gave up 4 bases and J gave up 3 bases; unmatched junction bases: 9. The CDR3 coding sequence is TGTGCCAGCAGCTCGCAGCGGGAACCCTTCTACGAGCAGTACTTC. This translates into CASSSQREPFYEQYF.

This rearrangement joins TRBV5-1 to TRBJ2-5; tentative D call: TRBD2 (6 bases). V shed 3 bases and J shed 4 bases, with 13 bases lying between them. This CDR3 comprises 14 residues. CDR1 is SGHRS, CDR2 YFSETQ, per germline. The DNA of the CDR3 is TGCGCCAGCAGCTCCGGGACCGGGAGAGAGACCCAGTACTTC. Its protein is CASSSGTGRETQYF.

This chain links TRBV30 with TRBJ2-1; D tentatively reads TRBD1 or TRBD2 (5 bases each). The CDR3 runs 11 residues. Trimming left V 4 bases short and J 16 bases short, with 17 bases between. From germline, CDR1 is GTSNPN and CDR2 SVGIG (reference sequence). CDR3 amino acids: CAWKVAGTIFF. The CDR3 DNA reads TGTGCCTGGAAAGTAGCTGGGACGATTTTCTTC.

As to this clone: The same CDR3 also results from other DNA sequences found in this sample. The rearrangement uses TRBV5-1 and TRBJ2-3; 9 bases fit TRBD1. The CDR3 is 15 amino acids. V shed 0 bases and J 3 bases; nucleotides not matched to a gene: 2. The germline V gene has CDR1 SGHRS and CDR2 YFSETQ. This chain's CDR3 is CASSLEGQGTDTQYF. CDR3 bases: TGCGCCAGCAGCTTGGAAGGACAGGGGACAGATACGCAGTATTTT.